The present entry profiles one TCR beta chain with its context. The sample belongs to a study of blood T cell repertoires in COVID-19. Looking at the study overall: From the United States, Italy and Spain came samples of acute and convalescent COVID-19. PBMCs, B-cell-depleted T cells, or T cells were the source of the cDNA or gDNA that made up the material.

In the original processing: Amplification of reference gene primers provided the estimated nucleated cell counts. TCRdb's copy holds only in-frame clones and misses some; the assay was immunoSEQ multiplex PCR. That table supplies the V and J calls and clone size; D and trimming were determined from the DNA. The sample yields approximately 220,000 clones, roughly 88% seen once. The CDR3 covers 14 residues. Germline assignment: CDR1 SGHTA and CDR2 FQGTGA. V was pared by 5 bases and J by 6 bases, with 16 bases between. The chain uses TRBV7-3 and TRBJ1-1; D ambiguous. Sequenced sample: peripheral blood. This clonotype was sampled from a man aged 40-55 years with acute or convalescent COVID-19. The CDR3 reads CASSPNYTPAEAFF. The CDR3 DNA reads as TGTGCCAGCAGCCCAAATTATACCCCGGCTGAAGCTTTCTTT.